This TCR beta chain stems from a study of blood T cell repertoires in COVID-19. Turning to the study itself: Spain, Italy and the United States supplied samples that represented acute and convalescent COVID-19. PBMCs, B-cell-depleted T cells, or T cells were the source of the cDNA or gDNA that made up the material.

The repertoire was sequenced with immunoSEQ multiplex PCR; TCRdb's copy has only in-frame clones and lacks some. Of a few hundred thousand clones in the sample, approximately 78% were seen once. The ends were cut back, 4 bases at V and 0 bases at J, with 12 bases in the middle. The CDR3 contains 15 residues. Germline assignment: CDR1 SGHNT and CDR2 YENEEA. The source is a young woman with acute or convalescent COVID-19. The rearrangement joins TRBV11-3 to TRBJ1-2, with D possibly matching TRBD1 (6 bases). Sequencing input: peripheral blood. This CDR3 is CASSSDRRTNYGYTF. The CDR3 DNA reads TGTGCCAGCAGCTCTGACAGGCGCACTAACTATGGCTACACCTTC.